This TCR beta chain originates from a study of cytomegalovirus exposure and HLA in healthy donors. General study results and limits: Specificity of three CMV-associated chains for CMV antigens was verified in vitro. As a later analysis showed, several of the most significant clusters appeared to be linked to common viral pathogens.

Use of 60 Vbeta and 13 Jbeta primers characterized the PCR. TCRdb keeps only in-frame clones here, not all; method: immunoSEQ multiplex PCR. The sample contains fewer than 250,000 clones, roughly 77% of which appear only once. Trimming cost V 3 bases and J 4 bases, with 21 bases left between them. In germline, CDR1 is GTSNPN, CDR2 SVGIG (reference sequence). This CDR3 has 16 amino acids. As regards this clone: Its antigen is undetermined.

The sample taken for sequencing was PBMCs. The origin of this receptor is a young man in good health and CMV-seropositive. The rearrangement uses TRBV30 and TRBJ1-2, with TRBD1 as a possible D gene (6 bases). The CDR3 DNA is TGTGCCTGGAGATATGGGACAAAGGTTTCTAGCTATGGCTACACCTTC. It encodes CAWRYGTKVSSYGYTF.